A single sample gave rise to the 17 T cell receptor beta chains below, sequenced in a study of T cells in Graves' hyperthyroidism and ophthalmopathy. RNA transcripts served as the template for amplifying TCR beta CDR3 regions. The HTBI primer set was used in a first-round RT-PCR of the TCR CDR3. Each CDR3 protein gets one entry after TCRdb re-called the multiplex PCR reads with MiXCR. The profile shows 250,000 to 300,000 distinct CDR3 sequences, approximately 13% of them singletons. Sequencing was carried out using blood. These receptors were obtained from a woman aged 40-49 years with Graves' hyperthyroidism.

This clonotype was counted many times. J is TRBJ2-3 and V is TRBV12-3 or TRBV12-4; TRBD2 matches 8 bases. The CDR3 length is 15 residues. The V segment lost 5 bases and the J segment 2 bases; nucleotides outside the gene matches: 6. The CDR3 DNA reads TGTGCCAGCAGTCCCACTAGCGGAATCACAGATACGCAGTATTTT. This codes for CASSPTSGITDTQYF.

This clonotype occurred many times. The chain combines TRBV3-1 with TRBJ2-1; D not resolved. The V end was cut by 1 base, the J end by 9 bases, with 4 bases between. CDR1 and CDR2 (germline): LGHDT, YNNKEL (reference sequence). The CDR3 runs to 11 residues. CDR3 coding DNA: TGTGCCAGCAGCCAAGTTACTGAGCAGTTCTTC. It specifies CASSQVTEQFF.

This clonotype has a count of ten or more. The chain has TRBV7-9 and TRBJ1-1; the D is unclear. From germline, CDR1 is SEHNR and CDR2 FQNEAQ (reference sequence). The CDR3 runs to 15 residues. Trimming left V 5 bases short and J 0 bases short, with 13 bases between. The CDR3 loop is CASSQTSQVNTEAFF. CDR3 bases: TGTGCCAGCAGCCAGACCTCTCAAGTGAACACTGAAGCTTTCTTT.

There are many counts of this clonotype. The chain is built from TRBV11-2 and TRBJ2-7; 8 positions agree with TRBD2. The V and J ends lost 5 bases and 2 bases, in that order; junction bases with no gene match: 8. The CDR3 consists of 15 residues. Per the germline V gene, CDR1 is SGHAT and CDR2 is FQNNGV. The chain's CDR3 is CASSPPTSATYEQYF. CDR3 DNA: TGTGCCAGCAGCCCCCCGACTAGCGCTACCTACGAGCAGTACTTC.

The rearrangement joins TRBV19 to TRBJ2-3, with D uncertain. V lost 3 bases and J lost 6, with 13 bases in between. The CDR3 runs to 14 residues. The V gene's germline CDR1 is LNHDA and CDR2 SQIVND (reference sequence). The CDR3 sequence: CASSILGSTDTQYF. CDR3 coding DNA: TGTGCCAGTAGTATCCTCGGCTCCACCGATACGCAGTATTTT.

This clonotype was observed at least ten times. This chain links TRBV19 with TRBJ1-2, with a possible D match to TRBD1 (5 bases). V was shortened by 4 bases and J by 4 bases, with 16 bases between the two germline ends. The CDR3 extends over 15 amino acids. Germline CDR1 is LNHDA and CDR2 is SQIVND (reference sequence). This CDR3 is CASSNPGRRFYGYTF. CDR3 in DNA: TGTGCCAGTAGTAACCCGGGACGGAGATTCTATGGCTACACCTTC.

This clonotype has a handful of counts. Sequence at one end of the junction differs from germline and may be a read error. The rearrangement uses TRBV6-2 or TRBV6-3 and TRBJ2-2; either TRBD1 or TRBD2 may supply D (5 bases each). In germline, CDR1 is MNHEY, CDR2 SVGEGT. The CDR3 has 14 residues. CDR3 sequence (DNA): TGTGCCAGCAGTGACCAGGGTCAGGCCGGGGAGCTGGTTTTT. Its translation is CASSDQGQAGELVF.

Notes on this clonotype: One end of the junction fails to match germline, which may point to a read error. V is TRBV6-1 and J is TRBJ2-7; 7 nucleotides agree with TRBD1. The CDR3 length is 14 residues. The germline CDR1 and CDR2 sequences are MNHNS and SASEGT. CDR3 protein: CATRRGDSSDEQYF. In DNA, the CDR3 is TGTGCCACCAGACGAGGGGACAGCTCCGACGAGCAGTACTTC.

Ten or more counts support this clonotype. The J gene is TRBJ2-6, the V gene TRBV19; D is uncertain. The CDR3 has 15 amino acids. Trimming removed 4 bases at V and 0 bases at J, with 7 bases between. Germline CDR1 LNHDA, CDR2 SQIVND (reference sequence). CDR3 sequence reads: CASSNSNSGANVLTF. Here the CDR3 DNA reads TGTGCCAGTAGTAACTCCAACTCTGGGGCCAACGTCCTGACTTTC.

In DNA form, the CDR3 reads TGTGCCAGCAGGGCGACTAGCGGGAGTATAGGCAATGAGCAGTTCTTC. Protein product: CASRATSGSIGNEQFF. The chain joins TRBV7-6 to TRBJ2-1; 12 bases agree with TRBD2. Trimming cost V 6 bases and J 6 bases; bases outside gene matches: 9. The length of the CDR3 is 16 residues. Germline-derived CDR1 and CDR2 are SGHVS and FNYEAQ.

In its sample, this clonotype was seen a few times. The V gene is TRBV29-1, the J gene TRBJ2-2, with D hard to call. CDR3 length: 13 amino acids. V lost 6 bases and J 3 bases, leaving 11 bases between the germline ends. Germline loops: CDR1 SQVTM, CDR2 ANQGSEA. As DNA, the CDR3 is TGCAGCGTGTCGATACATGACACCGGGGAGCTGTTTTTT. Translated: CSVSIHDTGELFF.

This clonotype was seen ten or more times. The chain uses TRBV29-1 and TRBJ2-5; 9 nucleotides match TRBD1. The CDR3 consists of 12 residues. Trimming took 7 bases from V and 5 from J; bases not matched to a gene: 5. Germline assignment: CDR1 SQVTM and CDR2 ANQGSEA. CDR3 loop: CSARTGVETQYF. CDR3 sequence (DNA): TGCAGCGCTCGGACAGGGGTGGAGACCCAGTACTTC. Combining the CDR3 with reference TRBV29-1 and TRBJ2-5 gives the whole variable domain SAVISQKPSRDICQRGTSLTIQCQVDSQVTMMFWYRQQPGQSLTLIATANQGSEATYESGFVIDKFPISRPNLTFSTLTVSNMSPEDSSIYLCSARTGVETQYFGPGTRLLVL.

The chain carries TRBV30 and TRBJ2-3; D is tentatively TRBD1 or TRBD2 (7 bases each). V lost 1 base, J lost 5 bases, and 16 bases lay in between. Germline CDR1 GTSNPN, CDR2 SVGIG (reference sequence). The CDR3 consists of 15 residues. CDR3: CAWSEGAGALDTQYF. The CDR3 DNA reads as TGTGCCTGGAGTGAGGGGGCGGGGGCACTAGATACGCAGTATTTT.

The genes are TRBV6-2 or TRBV6-3 and TRBJ1-2, with D perhaps matching TRBD1 (5 bases). Deletions cut 0 bases from V and 3 bases from J, with 8 bases between. Germline V CDR1 and CDR2: MNHEY, SVGEGT. The CDR3 is made up of 14 amino acids. CDR3 protein: CASSYSGGDYGYTF. The CDR3 DNA sequence: TGTGCCAGCAGTTACTCGGGGGGGGACTATGGCTACACCTTC.

This clonotype was seen ten or more times. This rearrangement joins TRBV6-1 to TRBJ2-5; 7 bases align to TRBD1. CDR1 and CDR2 (germline): MNHNS, SASEGT. The CDR3 is made up of 16 amino acids. The junction had 13 bases not matched to a gene; V was cut back by 8 bases and J by 1 base. The DNA for the CDR3 is TGTGCCAGCCAAAAGGGACAGTCTACCATCCAAGAGACCCAGTACTTC. Translated: CASQKGQSTIQETQYF.

This clonotype was seen only a few times. The rearrangement joins TRBV15 to TRBJ2-5; 9 bases map to TRBD1. The CDR3 is 15 amino acids. Germline V lookup: CDR1 LNHNV, CDR2 YYDKDF (reference sequence). J was trimmed by 4 bases and V by 1 base; bases with no gene match: 4. The CDR3 DNA follows: TGTGCCACCAGCAGAGGGGACAGGGTTGTAGAGACCCAGTACTTC. It translates to CATSRGDRVVETQYF.

This clonotype was detected many times. This chain joins TRBV20-1 and TRBJ2-5, with unresolved D. Between the trimmed V and J ends, which lost 3 bases and 3 bases, there was a span of 5 bases. The CDR3 contains 11 residues. CDR1 is DFQATT, CDR2 SNEGSKA, per germline (reference sequence). CDR3 coding DNA: TGCAGTGCTAGTGTAAAAGAGACCCAGTACTTC. This encodes CSASVKETQYF.